Below, 23 T cell receptor beta chains from the same sample are listed, as sequenced in a study of blood T cells in healthy people across ages. A second PCR of roughly 7 to 11 cycles used a sample-barcoded 5' primer and a J-beta primer mix. MiXCR was run by TCRdb on the 5' RACE reads, yielding one entry per CDR3 protein. The data hold hundreds of thousands of distinct CDR3 sequences, with roughly 49% observed a single time. The sequencing sample was made of blood. Receptors originate from a woman in her sixties in good health.

This clonotype appeared once. The chain has TRBV20-1 and TRBJ2-1; perhaps TRBD2 as D (6 bases). CDR3 length equals 14 residues. Trimming pared 7 bases from V and 9 bases from J, leaving 22 bases between. Germline V gene data show CDR1 as DFQATT and CDR2 as SNEGSKA (reference sequence). CDR3 amino acids: CSGAGDFPGVEQFF. For the CDR3, the DNA is TGCAGTGGAGCCGGGGACTTCCCGGGGGTTGAGCAGTTCTTC.

This clonotype was seen only a few times. The chain combines TRBV4-1 with TRBJ2-7; D possibly corresponds to TRBD2 (6 bases). Trimming stripped 4 bases from V and 2 bases from J, with 12 bases between. Germline lookup yields CDR1 MGHRA and CDR2 YSYEKL. The CDR3 spans 14 residues. The CDR3 loop reads CASSPRLEAYEQYF. As DNA, the CDR3 is TGCGCCAGCAGCCCTAGACTAGAGGCCTACGAGCAGTACTTC.

This clonotype was observed once. The CDR3 region is CASSDAPAAPYEQYF. The CDR3 region has the DNA TGTGCCAGCAGCGACGCGCCAGCTGCGCCTTACGAGCAGTACTTC. The chain has TRBV28 and TRBJ2-7, with unresolved D. From germline, CDR1 is MDHEN and CDR2 SYDVKM. CDR3 length equals 15 residues. The V gene lost 6 bases and the J gene lost 4 bases, with 19 bases spanning the gap.

The chain's CDR3 is CASSLVGGGNYEQYF. The CDR3 nucleotides are TGCGCCAGCAGCTTGGTAGGCGGGGGAAACTACGAGCAGTACTTC. V and J are TRBV5-1 and TRBJ2-7, with 7 bases matching TRBD2. Per germline, CDR1 SGHRS and CDR2 YFSETQ. The junction had 6 bases not matched to a gene; V was cut back by 0 bases and J by 3 bases. The CDR3 extends over 15 amino acids. Using reference TRBV5-1 and TRBJ2-7 for the parts outside the CDR3, the full variable domain is KAGVTQTPRYLIKTRGQQVTLSCSPISGHRSVSWYQQTPGQGLQFLFEYFSETQRNKGNFPGRFSGRQFSNSRSEMNVSTLELGDSALYLCASSLVGGGNYEQYFGPGTRLTVT.

This rearrangement joins TRBV6-1 to TRBJ2-7; tentatively, D is TRBD1 (6 bases). The ends were cut back, 6 bases at V and 3 bases at J, with 15 bases in the middle. CDR1 is MNHNS and CDR2 is SASEGT in the germline V gene. This CDR3 contains 14 residues. DNA of the CDR3: TGTGCCAGCAGAAGCCCCGGGACAATCTACGAGCAGTACTTC. It specifies CASRSPGTIYEQYF.

This clonotype was found many times. The rearrangement uses TRBV6-2 or TRBV6-3 and TRBJ2-7, with 10 positions matching TRBD1. The V segment lost 0 bases and the J segment 1 base; nucleotides outside the gene matches: 9. The CDR3 consists of 18 residues. CDR1 is MNHEY and CDR2 is SVGEGT in the germline V gene. DNA of the CDR3: TGTGCCAGCAGTTACTCGACAGGGGGCGGAATGATTTCCTACGAGCAGTACTTC. It yields the protein CASSYSTGGGMISYEQYF.

J is TRBJ2-5 and V is TRBV6-1; 7 bases agree with TRBD1. Unmatched junction bases numbered 6, after V lost 6 bases and J lost 5 bases. Germline V lookup: CDR1 MNHNS, CDR2 SASEGT. The CDR3 extends over 13 amino acids. The DNA for the CDR3 is TGTGCCAGCAGGAGGGGGCTTCGGGAGACCCAGTACTTC. The encoded protein is CASRRGLRETQYF.

The V and J genes are TRBV20-1 and TRBJ2-5, with TRBD2 identical over 7 bases. The DNA end favors TRBJ2-7, so the J call may be wrong. Per germline, CDR1 DFQATT and CDR2 SNEGSKA (reference sequence). This CDR3 contains 14 residues. The CDR3 coding sequence is TGCAGTGCTAGTAGGGACTACGGAACCTACGAGCAGTACTTC. Translation gives CSASRDYGTYEQYF.

This chain joins TRBV20-1 and TRBJ2-3; TRBD2 matches 7 bases. Germline V gene sequence: CDR1 DFQATT, CDR2 SNEGSKA (reference sequence). The CDR3 is made up of 14 amino acids. The ends lost 6 bases at V and 2 bases at J; junction bases unmatched: 8. The CDR3: CSATSKGFTDTQYF. CDR3 sequence (DNA): TGCAGTGCGACTAGCAAGGGGTTCACAGATACGCAGTATTTT.

The rearrangement uses TRBV28 and TRBJ2-1; 7 bases align to TRBD2. V lost 5 bases to trimming and J lost 9 bases; unmatched junction nucleotides: 10. Looked up from germline, CDR1 is MDHEN and CDR2 is SYDVKM. CDR3 length: 14 amino acids. CDR3 DNA: TGTGCCAGCAGTGACACTAGCGTCTGGGGTGAGCAGTTCTTC. Protein product: CASSDTSVWGEQFF.

The chain combines TRBV7-2 with TRBJ2-3; tentatively, D is TRBD2 (6 bases). The CDR3 extends over 14 amino acids. Trimming removed 1 base at V and 13 bases at J, with 18 bases between. The V gene's germline CDR1 is SGHTA and CDR2 FQGNSA. Written as DNA, the CDR3 is TGTGCCAGCAGCTTAGACCCCGTTCCCGGGGAGGAGTATTTT. It translates to CASSLDPVPGEEYF.

This clonotype has more than one count but fewer than ten. The chain is built from TRBV20-1 and TRBJ2-3; 9 nucleotides align to TRBD2. The V segment lost 3 bases and the J segment 2 bases; nucleotides outside the gene matches: 3. There are 14 residues in the CDR3. In germline, CDR1 is DFQATT, CDR2 SNEGSKA (reference sequence). The CDR3: CSARLAGYTDTQYF. In DNA, the CDR3 is TGCAGTGCTAGGCTAGCGGGGTACACAGATACGCAGTATTTT.

Many counts were recorded for this clonotype. The V call is TRBV7-2, the J call TRBJ2-7; 8 bases align to TRBD1. Germline CDR1 and CDR2: SGHTA and FQGNSA. J lost 3 bases, V lost 2 bases, and 3 bases had no gene match. This CDR3 contains 14 residues. The CDR3: CASSLRQGSYEQYF. For the CDR3, the DNA is TGTGCCAGCAGCTTACGACAGGGGAGCTACGAGCAGTACTTC.

CDR3 protein: CASSSLGDSYGYTF. The CDR3 nucleotides are TGTGCCAGCAGTTCCCTTGGTGACAGCTATGGCTACACCTTC. The V call is TRBV27, the J call TRBJ1-2; TRBD1 might be the D (5 bases). Germline assignment: CDR1 MNHEY and CDR2 SMNVEV (reference sequence). The CDR3 is made up of 14 amino acids. V dropped 4 bases and J dropped 4 bases, with 13 bases sitting between them.

This clonotype has ten or more counts. V and J are TRBV4-3 and TRBJ2-7, with D tentatively TRBD1 or TRBD2 (5 bases each). This CDR3 comprises 15 residues. The V gene lost 0 bases and the J gene lost 2 bases, with 11 bases spanning the gap. Germline-derived CDR1 and CDR2 are LGHNA and YSLEER. This CDR3 reads CASSQDPGTTYEQYF. The CDR3 DNA reads TGCGCCAGCAGCCAAGATCCCGGGACCACCTACGAGCAGTACTTC.

The gene calls are TRBV6-2 or TRBV6-3 and TRBJ2-1, with 15 nucleotides matching TRBD2. CDR1 is MNHEY and CDR2 is SVGEGT in the germline V gene. Trimming took 0 bases from V and 10 from J; bases not matched to a gene: 7. The CDR3 length is 17 residues. The CDR3 DNA is TGTGCCAGCAGTTACTCGAGGGGACTAGCGGGAGGATGGGAGCAGTTCTTC. Its protein product is CASSYSRGLAGGWEQFF.

The chain has TRBV4-1 and TRBJ2-5; tentatively, D is TRBD1 or TRBD2 (6 bases each). Germline CDR1 and CDR2: MGHRA and YSYEKL. The CDR3 consists of 17 residues. V lost 4 bases, J lost 11 bases, and 29 bases lay in between. The DNA for the CDR3 is TGCGCCAGCAGCCGCTTGGACAGTGTAGCGGCACCTGGAGAGCAGTACTTC. Protein product: CASSRLDSVAAPGEQYF.

The chain links TRBV20-1 to TRBJ1-5; D unresolved. V lost 6 bases to trimming and J lost 4 bases, with 13 bases between them. Germline lookup yields CDR1 DFQATT and CDR2 SNEGSKA (reference sequence). The CDR3 is 13 amino acids. In nucleotides, the CDR3 is TGCAGTGCATGGCACCACGAGAATCAGCCCCAGCATTTT. Amino acids: CSAWHHENQPQHF.

The chain joins TRBV5-1 to TRBJ2-5; 8 bases are a match to TRBD1. There are 13 residues in the CDR3. V dropped 5 bases and J dropped 4; count of bases not matched to a gene: 4. From germline, CDR1 is SGHRS and CDR2 YFSETQ. Written as DNA, the CDR3 is TGCGCCAGCAGAACACAGGGGGGAGAGACCCAGTACTTC. Its protein is CASRTQGGETQYF.

V usage is TRBV27 and J usage is TRBJ2-7; possible D gene TRBD1, 6 bases. The CDR3 runs 13 residues. V was cut by 6 bases and J by 5 bases, with 14 bases left in between. Germline-derived CDR1 and CDR2 are MNHEY and SMNVEV (reference sequence). CDR3 loop: CASRTAGAHEQYF. The CDR3 DNA sequence: TGTGCCAGCAGAACAGCAGGGGCCCACGAGCAGTACTTC.

This clonotype appeared once. The chain is built from TRBV20-1 and TRBJ1-5; D gene ambiguous. The CDR3 is 18 residues long. The germline V gene has CDR1 DFQATT and CDR2 SNEGSKA (reference sequence). V shed 3 bases and J shed 0 bases, with 21 bases lying between them. As DNA, the CDR3 is TGCAGTGCTAGCTTTCGGCGCAGCCTACAATATAGCAATCAGCCCCAGCATTTT. Amino acid sequence: CSASFRRSLQYSNQPQHF.

This clonotype turned up a few times. V and J are TRBV5-1 and TRBJ2-3; D tentatively fits TRBD1 or TRBD2 (6 bases each). With 0 bases removed from V and 1 base from J, the gap between germline ends came to 15 bases. Per germline, CDR1 SGHRS and CDR2 YFSETQ. The CDR3 sequence is 17 residues long. CDR3 amino acids: CASSLVVGGAGTDTQYF. For the CDR3, the DNA is TGCGCCAGCAGCTTGGTGGTCGGGGGCGCGGGCACAGATACGCAGTATTTT.

V is TRBV7-2 and J is TRBJ1-2, with 10 bases lining up with TRBD1. This CDR3 has 16 amino acids. Germline assignment: CDR1 SGHTA and CDR2 FQGNSA. J lost 5 bases, V lost 1 base, and 7 bases had no gene match. CDR3 in amino acids: CASSLVGTGVGYGYTF. CDR3 nucleotide sequence: TGTGCCAGCAGCTTAGTTGGGACAGGGGTTGGGTATGGCTACACCTTC. The full variable domain, its missing parts supplied by reference TRBV7-2 and TRBJ1-2, is GAGVSQSPSNKVTEKGKDVELRCDPISGHTALYWYRQSLGQGLEFLIYFQGNSAPDKSGLPSDRFSAERTGGSVSTLTIQRTQQEDSAVYLCASSLVGTGVGYGYTFGSGTRLTVV.